The following is a T cell receptor beta chain sequence with its context. The antigen remains unidentified. The entry originates in a study of T cell responses to AZD1222 COVID-19 vaccine. Study results and limitations: An increase in Spike-specific TCR breadth and depth was observed after two AZD1222 doses. It should be noted that donors were predominantly white British and more often female, and clonal diversity was possibly underestimated.

TCRdb's copy holds only in-frame clones and misses some; the assay was immunoSEQ multiplex PCR. Among roughly 87,000 clones, 85% to 90% were seen once, and the ten largest hold roughly 7.2%. After removal of 3 bases from V and 5 bases from J, the junction contained 8 bases not matched to a gene. Germline lookup yields CDR1 SEHNR and CDR2 FQNEAQ (reference sequence). This CDR3 is built from 15 residues. Analyses pooled second doses at about 4 or about 12 weeks. The sequence was obtained from an adult who received the AZD1222 COVID-19 vaccine. The sequencing used peripheral blood, collected 28 days after the second AZD1222 dose. The chain couples TRBV7-9 to TRBJ1-2; 8 positions match TRBD1. The CDR3 loop is CASSFPGQATYGYTF. In DNA form, the CDR3 reads TGTGCCAGCAGCTTTCCGGGACAGGCCACATATGGCTACACCTTC.